This TCR beta chain was captured by sequencing in a study of T cells in Graves' hyperthyroidism and ophthalmopathy. Amplified regions were TCR beta CDR3 sequences from RNA transcripts. The primer set for the first-round RT-PCR of the TCR CDR3 was HTBI. TCRdb passed the multiplex PCR reads through MiXCR, listing each CDR3 protein once. The sample carries 550,000 to 850,000 distinct CDR3 sequences, around 20% recorded once. This clonotype has only a few counts. V shed 2 bases and J 4 bases; nucleotides not matched to a gene: 7. This CDR3 is 15 amino acids long. Germline V lookup: CDR1 LNHNV, CDR2 YYDKDF (reference sequence).

The sequencing sample was made of blood. V is TRBV15 and J is TRBJ1-1; 7 bases are shared with TRBD1. The source of this sequence is a woman aged 45-65 years with Graves' hyperthyroidism that later progressed to Graves' ophthalmopathy. CDR3 bases: TGTGCCACCAGCAGAACAGGGGTTTTGGTCACTGAAGCTTTCTTT. Protein: CATSRTGVLVTEAFF.